The 10 T cell receptor beta chains given below trace back to one sample, sequenced in a study of PD-L1 blockade in urothelial cancer. Noted time point: pretreatment peripheral blood. TCRdb keeps only in-frame clones here, not all; method: immunoSEQ multiplex PCR. The data hold 70,000 to 85,000 clones, with 90% observed a single time. Sequencing used PBMCs, obtained around atezolizumab (anti-PD-L1) treatment. The source is a man in his 70s with urothelial cancer.

The V gene is TRBV29-1, the J gene TRBJ2-2, with 7 bases fitting TRBD2. Germline V gene sequence: CDR1 SQVTM, CDR2 ANQGSEA. V lost 0 bases, J lost 4 bases, and 5 bases stayed unmatched. CDR3 size: 15 residues. CDR3 sequence (DNA): TGCAGCGTTGAAGAAGGCGGGAGCAGCACCGGGGAGCTGTTTTTT. This gives the protein CSVEEGGSSTGELFF.

The gene calls are TRBV5-1 and TRBJ1-1; D uncertain. Trimming shortened V by 0 bases and J by 10 bases, and 10 bases separated the two germline ends. Germline V CDR1 and CDR2: SGHRS, YFSETQ. The CDR3 extends over 12 amino acids. The CDR3: CASSLEDSVAFF. The CDR3 region has the DNA TGCGCCAGCAGCTTGGAGGACTCGGTAGCTTTCTTT.

This clone was seen a single time. The CDR3 loop is CASSIGHPPMAKLFF. CDR3 nucleotide sequence: TGTGCCAGCAGCATAGGACATCCCCCGATGGCAAAACTGTTTTTT. V and J are TRBV7-2 and TRBJ1-4; a possible D gene is TRBD1 (5 bases). The V gene's germline CDR1 is SGHTA and CDR2 FQGNSA. This CDR3 comprises 15 residues. Trimming shortened V by 5 bases and J by 10 bases, and 20 bases separated the two germline ends.

The rearrangement uses TRBV28 and TRBJ1-1; 8 bases are shared with TRBD1. V shed 4 bases, J shed 0 bases, and the junction held 13 bases outside the gene matches. Germline CDR1 is MDHEN and CDR2 is SYDVKM. The CDR3 covers 18 residues. The CDR3 nucleotides read TGTGCCAGCAGTTCGATCCGGGACAGGTGGAGCATGAACACTGAAGCTTTCTTT. Encoded protein: CASSSIRDRWSMNTEAFF. Combining the CDR3 with reference TRBV28 and TRBJ1-1 gives the whole variable domain DVKVTQSSRYLVKRTGEKVFLECVQDMDHENMFWYRQDPGLGLRLIYFSYDVKMKEKGDIPEGYSVSREKKERFSLILESASTNQTSMYLCASSSIRDRWSMNTEAFFGQGTRLTVV.

The gene calls are TRBV7-6 and TRBJ2-2; 10 nucleotides align to TRBD1. V shed 4 bases and J 7 bases; nucleotides not matched to a gene: 3. The CDR3 is 14 residues long. Per the germline V gene, CDR1 is SGHVS and CDR2 is FNYEAQ. The DNA of the CDR3 is TGTGCCAGCAGCTCCGGGACAGGGGTCGGGGAGCTGTTTTTT. It yields the protein CASSSGTGVGELFF.

The chain employs TRBV9 and TRBJ2-3; 10 bases map to TRBD2. CDR1 is SGDLS, CDR2 YYNGEE, per germline. The V segment lost 2 bases and the J segment 0 bases; nucleotides outside the gene matches: 6. This CDR3 contains 17 residues. The CDR3 DNA sequence: TGTGCCAGCAGCGTCCAAGCGGGAGGGGTAAGCACAGATACGCAGTATTTT. Amino acids: CASSVQAGGVSTDTQYF.

This rearrangement joins TRBV5-1 to TRBJ2-3, with TRBD2 identical over 9 bases. V trimming: 4 bases; J trimming: 0 bases; junction bases outside the gene matches: 9. The germline V gene has CDR1 SGHRS and CDR2 YFSETQ. CDR3 length: 17 residues. Here the CDR3 DNA reads TGCGCCAGCAGCAGGCGGGGGACTAGCCTTAGCACAGATACGCAGTATTTT. Residues: CASSRRGTSLSTDTQYF.

The J gene is TRBJ2-1, the V gene TRBV11-3; unclear D gene. The CDR3 runs to 13 residues. Germline values: CDR1 SGHNT, CDR2 YENEEA. The germline V and J ends were trimmed by 5 bases and 8 bases, with 13 bases remaining between them. CDR3 amino acids: CASSQLVGYEQFF. CDR3 nucleotide sequence: TGTGCCAGCAGCCAGTTGGTCGGGTATGAGCAGTTCTTC.

The chain links TRBV15 to TRBJ2-7, with 12 nucleotides matching TRBD2. V was pared by 5 bases and J by 4 bases, with 6 bases of the junction left unmatched. CDR3 length: 15 amino acids. The germline gives CDR1 LNHNV, CDR2 YYDKDF (reference sequence). Written as DNA, the CDR3 is TGTGCCACCAGCCCAGGGACTAGCGGGCCGTACGAGCAGTACTTC. It translates to CATSPGTSGPYEQYF.

The chain joins TRBV9 to TRBJ2-3; TRBD2 aligns across 7 bases. V gave up 3 bases and J gave up 2 bases; unmatched junction bases: 9. The CDR3 totals 16 residues. In germline, CDR1 is SGDLS, CDR2 YYNGEE. The CDR3 bases are TGTGCCAGCAGCGATGAGGCGGGGGAGTTCACAGATACGCAGTATTTT. Amino acids: CASSDEAGEFTDTQYF.